The entry below gives a single T cell receptor beta chain sequence along with its context. Trimming took off 2 bases at V and 5 bases at J, with 13 bases between the two ends. This CDR3 spans 15 amino acids. Germline V lookup: CDR1 SGHAT, CDR2 FQNNGV. This sample was included in a study of cytomegalovirus exposure and HLA in healthy donors. It was with 60 Vbeta and 13 Jbeta primers that the PCR ran. The protocol was immunoSEQ multiplex PCR, while the TCRdb copy is restricted to in-frame clones and leaves out a portion. In the table there are 100,000 to 150,000 clones, about three quarters of which are singletons.

The sample taken for sequencing was PBMCs. This TCR derives from a female donor in good health and CMV-seropositive. The chain is built from TRBV11-2 and TRBJ1-5, with D maybe TRBD1 (6 bases). CDR3 DNA sequence: TGTGCCAGCAGCTTAACAGGGACACCACATCAGCCCCAGCATTTT. Its translation: CASSLTGTPHQPQHF. Full variable domain (rest looked up from reference TRBV11-2 and TRBJ1-5): EAGVAQSPRYKIIEKRQSVAFWCNPISGHATLYWYQQILGQGPKLLIQFQNNGVVDDSQLPKDRFSAERLKGVDSTLKIQPAKLEDSAVYLCASSLTGTPHQPQHFGDGTRLSIL.